The 15 T cell receptor beta chains given below trace back to one sample, sequenced in a study of T cell clusters in autoimmune cytopenias. One tube held mixed TRB-A and TRB-B primer pools for touch-down PCR. TCRdb reprocessed the multiplex PCR reads and keeps a single row for each CDR3 protein, giving no DNA. The sample has several thousand distinct CDR3 sequences. Roughly 38,000 genome equivalents of blood DNA were amplified for TRB. Sequenced input: peripheral blood. Receptors originate from a human donor with an autoimmune cytopenia or autoimmune hepatitis (not recorded which).

The V gene is TRBV20-1, the J gene TRBJ2-7; without DNA, the TCRdb call of TRBD2 cannot be checked. CDR1 DFQATT and CDR2 SNEGSKA come from the germline V gene (reference sequence). This CDR3 region has 14 residues. CDR3 sequence: CSARGTSGEETQYF.

Judged by frequency, this clonotype is medium-sized. The chain couples TRBV29-1 to TRBJ2-3; TCRdb's assignment of TRBD2 cannot be checked, as there is no DNA. Germline V lookup: CDR1 SQVTM, CDR2 ANQGSEA. The CDR3 extends over 14 amino acids. The CDR3 here is CSVGLAPGADTQYF.

By frequency, this clonotype is medium-sized. The gene calls are TRBV5-6 and TRBJ2-7; checking the TCRdb D call of TRBD2 is not possible without DNA. In germline, CDR1 is SGHDT, CDR2 YYEEEE. The CDR3 length is 15 residues. The CDR3 loop is CASSTSGSLLGEQYF.

By frequency, this clonotype is medium-sized. The chain has TRBV19 and TRBJ2-5; the D call of TRBD2 rests on TCRdb alone, since no DNA is present to check it. CDR3 length: 12 residues. The germline gives CDR1 LNHDA, CDR2 SQIVND (reference sequence). CDR3 in amino acids: CASGGRRETQYF.

This chain joins TRBV6-5 and TRBJ2-3; TCRdb's D gene call, TRBD2, goes unchecked for lack of DNA. The germline V gene encodes CDR1 MNHEY and CDR2 SVGAGI. The CDR3 spans 15 residues. The CDR3 loop reads CASIESGGVTDTQYF.

The chain is built from TRBV5-6 and TRBJ1-5; TCRdb returns TRBD1, unconfirmable since there is no DNA. Germline-derived CDR1 and CDR2 are SGHDT and YYEEEE. This CDR3 comprises 12 residues. CDR3 amino acids: CASSPGHQPQHF.

This clonotype is classed as medium-sized (0.01 to 0.1%) by frequency. The chain is built from TRBV7-2 and TRBJ2-6. CDR1 is SGHTA and CDR2 is FQGNSA in the germline V gene. CDR3 length: 16 residues. This CDR3 is CASSLAVVSGANVLTF.

Judged by frequency, this clonotype is medium-sized. The V call is TRBV27, the J call TRBJ2-5; TCRdb calls TRBD1, which cannot be checked without DNA. The CDR3 spans 15 residues. Germline CDR1 MNHEY, CDR2 SMNVEV (reference sequence). The CDR3 sequence is CASSSSDRVQETQYF.

By frequency, this clonotype is medium-sized (0.01 to 0.1%). This rearrangement joins TRBV19 to TRBJ2-3; with no DNA, the TCRdb D assignment of TRBD1 cannot be verified. In germline, CDR1 is LNHDA, CDR2 SQIVND (reference sequence). The CDR3 contains 15 residues. CDR3 amino acids: CASSRWTGGTDTQYF. The full variable domain, its missing parts supplied by reference TRBV19 and TRBJ2-3, is DGGITQSPKYLFRKEGQNVTLSCEQNLNHDAMYWYRQDPGQGLRLIYYSQIVNDFQKGDIAEGYSVSREKKESFPLTVTSAQKNPTAFYLCASSRWTGGTDTQYFGPGTRLTVL.

This chain uses TRBV20-1 with TRBJ2-7; TCRdb's D gene call, TRBD2, goes unchecked for lack of DNA. The length of the CDR3 is 15 residues. CDR1 and CDR2 from the germline V gene are DFQATT and SNEGSKA (reference sequence). The chain's CDR3 is CSARAGLAGSYEQYF.

This clonotype is identified as medium-sized from frequency. The chain links TRBV19 to TRBJ2-1; TCRdb's assignment of TRBD1 cannot be checked, as there is no DNA. CDR1 and CDR2 (germline): LNHDA, SQIVND (reference sequence). CDR3 length: 14 amino acids. CDR3 in amino acids: CASSMRTDYNEQFF.

The chain has TRBV12-3 or TRBV12-4 and TRBJ1-4; there is no DNA to check the TCRdb D call of TRBD1. This CDR3 is built from 15 residues. CDR3 amino acids: CASSLMSGRTEKLFF.

The V call is TRBV12-3 or TRBV12-4, the J call TRBJ2-7; TCRdb selects TRBD1, and the lack of DNA leaves this call unchecked. The CDR3 is 14 residues long. CDR3 protein: CASRQGAGSYEQYF.

This clonotype shows up as medium-sized by frequency. This chain joins TRBV6-2 or TRBV6-3 and TRBJ2-5; absent DNA, TCRdb's TRBD2 call cannot be checked. The CDR3 contains 18 residues. Per germline, CDR1 MNHEY and CDR2 SVGEGT. CDR3: CASSYGLAGASYQETQYF.

This clonotype counts as medium-sized by frequency. The CDR3 spells CASSIDRRENTEAFF. The chain joins TRBV19 to TRBJ1-1; TCRdb calls TRBD1, which cannot be checked without DNA. This CDR3 spans 15 amino acids. Germline-derived CDR1 and CDR2 are LNHDA and SQIVND (reference sequence). The full variable domain, with the rest looked up from reference TRBV19 and TRBJ1-1, is DGGITQSPKYLFRKEGQNVTLSCEQNLNHDAMYWYRQDPGQGLRLIYYSQIVNDFQKGDIAEGYSVSREKKESFPLTVTSAQKNPTAFYLCASSIDRRENTEAFFGQGTRLTVV.